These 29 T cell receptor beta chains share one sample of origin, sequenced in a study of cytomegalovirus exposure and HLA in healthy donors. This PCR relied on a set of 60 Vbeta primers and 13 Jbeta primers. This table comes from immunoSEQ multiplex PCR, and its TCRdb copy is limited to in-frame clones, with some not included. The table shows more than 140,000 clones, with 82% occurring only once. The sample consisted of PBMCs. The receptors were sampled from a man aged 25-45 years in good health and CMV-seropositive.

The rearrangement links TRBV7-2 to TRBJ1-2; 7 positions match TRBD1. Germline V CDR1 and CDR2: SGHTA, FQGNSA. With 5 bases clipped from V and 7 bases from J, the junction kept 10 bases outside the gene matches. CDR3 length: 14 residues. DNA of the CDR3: TGTGCCAGCAGCGCCACCCTACAGGGGCCTGGCTACACCTTC. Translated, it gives CASSATLQGPGYTF. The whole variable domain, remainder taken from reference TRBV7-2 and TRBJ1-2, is GAGVSQSPSNKVTEKGKDVELRCDPISGHTALYWYRQSLGQGLEFLIYFQGNSAPDKSGLPSDRFSAERTGGSVSTLTIQRTQQEDSAVYLCASSATLQGPGYTFGSGTRLTVV.

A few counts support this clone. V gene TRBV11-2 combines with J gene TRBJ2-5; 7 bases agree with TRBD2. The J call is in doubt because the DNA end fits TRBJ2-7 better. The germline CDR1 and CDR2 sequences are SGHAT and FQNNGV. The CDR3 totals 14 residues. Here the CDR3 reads CASSLRLADYEQYF. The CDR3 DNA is TGTGCCAGCAGCCTCCGACTAGCAGACTACGAGCAGTACTTC.

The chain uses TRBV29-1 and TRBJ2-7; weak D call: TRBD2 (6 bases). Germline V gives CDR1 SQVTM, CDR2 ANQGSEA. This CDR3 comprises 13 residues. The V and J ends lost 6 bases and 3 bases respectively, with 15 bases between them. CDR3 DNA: TGCAGCGTCCGGGGGATAGGGGACTACGAGCAGTACTTC. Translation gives CSVRGIGDYEQYF.

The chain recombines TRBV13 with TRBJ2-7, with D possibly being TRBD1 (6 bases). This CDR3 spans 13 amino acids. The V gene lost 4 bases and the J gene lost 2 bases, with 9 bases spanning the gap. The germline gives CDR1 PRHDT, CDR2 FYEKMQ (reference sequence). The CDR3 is CASSSDRAYEQYF. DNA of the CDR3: TGTGCCAGCAGCTCGGACAGAGCCTACGAGCAGTACTTC.

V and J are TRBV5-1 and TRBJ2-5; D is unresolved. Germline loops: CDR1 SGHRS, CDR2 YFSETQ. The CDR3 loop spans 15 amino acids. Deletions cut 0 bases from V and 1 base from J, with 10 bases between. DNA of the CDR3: TGCGCCAGCAGCTTGGGCCCCCAGCGCCAAGAGACCCAGTACTTC. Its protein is CASSLGPQRQETQYF.

CDR3 nucleotide sequence: TGTGCCAGCAGCGACACCCCCGGGACAGGGGGCTCAGATACGCAGTATTTT. Its protein product is CASSDTPGTGGSDTQYF. The rearrangement links TRBV21-1 to TRBJ2-3; TRBD1 is taken as the D call from the table, unchecked against the DNA. TRBV21-1 is a pseudogene segment. The CDR3 sequence is 17 residues long.

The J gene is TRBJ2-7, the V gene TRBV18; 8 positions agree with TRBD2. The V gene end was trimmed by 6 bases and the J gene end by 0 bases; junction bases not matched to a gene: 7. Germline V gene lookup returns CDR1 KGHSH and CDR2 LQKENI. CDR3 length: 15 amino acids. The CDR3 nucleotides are TGTGCCAGCTCGCGCACTAGCGGACTCTCCTACGAGCAGTACTTC. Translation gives CASSRTSGLSYEQYF.

The CDR3 DNA reads as TGTGCCATCAGTGAGCCCCGGGACAAAACTCACTACGAGCAGTACTTC. Translated: CAISEPRDKTHYEQYF. The chain links TRBV10-3 to TRBJ2-7; D may be TRBD1 (6 bases). The germline V gene has CDR1 ENHRY and CDR2 SYGVKD. This CDR3 is 16 amino acids long. Trimming took off 2 bases at V and 3 bases at J, with 17 bases between the two ends.

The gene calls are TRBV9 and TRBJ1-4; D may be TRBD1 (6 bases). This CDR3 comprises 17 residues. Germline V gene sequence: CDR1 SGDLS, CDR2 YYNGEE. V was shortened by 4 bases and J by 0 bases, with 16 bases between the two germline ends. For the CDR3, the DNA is TGTGCCAGCAGCAGAGAGGACAGTTTTGCAACTAATGAAAAACTGTTTTTT. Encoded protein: CASSREDSFATNEKLFF.

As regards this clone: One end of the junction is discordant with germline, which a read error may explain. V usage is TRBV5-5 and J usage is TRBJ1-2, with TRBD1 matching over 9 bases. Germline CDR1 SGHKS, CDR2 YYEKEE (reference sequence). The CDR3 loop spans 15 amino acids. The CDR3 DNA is TGTGCCAGCGGGGAACAGGGGGCGACTAACTGTGGCTACACCTTC. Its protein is CASGEQGATNCGYTF.

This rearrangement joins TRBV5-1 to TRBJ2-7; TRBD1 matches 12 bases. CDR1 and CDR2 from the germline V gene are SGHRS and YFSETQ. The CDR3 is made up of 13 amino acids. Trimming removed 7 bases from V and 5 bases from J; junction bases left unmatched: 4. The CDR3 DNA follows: TGCGCCAGCGGGACAGGGGGCTCGAACGAGCAGTACTTC. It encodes CASGTGGSNEQYF.

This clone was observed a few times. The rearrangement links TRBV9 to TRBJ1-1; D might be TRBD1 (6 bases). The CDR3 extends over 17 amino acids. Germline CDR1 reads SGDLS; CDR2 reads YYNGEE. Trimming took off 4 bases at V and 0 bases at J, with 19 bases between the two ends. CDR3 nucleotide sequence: TGTGCCAGCAGCCCGAGAAAGGACAGCGTCATGAACACTGAAGCTTTCTTT. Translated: CASSPRKDSVMNTEAFF. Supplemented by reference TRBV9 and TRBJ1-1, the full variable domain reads DSGVTQTPKHLITATGQRVTLRCSPRSGDLSVYWYQQSLDQGLQFLIQYYNGEERAKGNILERFSAQQFPDLHSELNLSSLELGDSALYFCASSPRKDSVMNTEAFFGQGTRLTVV.

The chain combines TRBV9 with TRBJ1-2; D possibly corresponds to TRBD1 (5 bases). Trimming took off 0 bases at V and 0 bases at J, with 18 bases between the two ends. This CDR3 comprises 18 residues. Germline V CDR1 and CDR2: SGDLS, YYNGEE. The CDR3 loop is CASSVEVGQAQTNYGYTF. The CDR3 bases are TGTGCCAGCAGCGTAGAGGTGGGGCAGGCTCAAACTAACTATGGCTACACCTTC. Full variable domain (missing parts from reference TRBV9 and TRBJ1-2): DSGVTQTPKHLITATGQRVTLRCSPRSGDLSVYWYQQSLDQGLQFLIQYYNGEERAKGNILERFSAQQFPDLHSELNLSSLELGDSALYFCASSVEVGQAQTNYGYTFGSGTRLTVV.

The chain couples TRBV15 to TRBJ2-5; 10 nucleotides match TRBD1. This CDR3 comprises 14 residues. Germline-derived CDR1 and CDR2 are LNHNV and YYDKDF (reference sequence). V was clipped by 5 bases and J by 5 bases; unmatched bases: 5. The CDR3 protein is CATSGGTGVETQYF. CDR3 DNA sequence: TGTGCCACCAGCGGAGGGACAGGGGTGGAGACCCAGTACTTC.

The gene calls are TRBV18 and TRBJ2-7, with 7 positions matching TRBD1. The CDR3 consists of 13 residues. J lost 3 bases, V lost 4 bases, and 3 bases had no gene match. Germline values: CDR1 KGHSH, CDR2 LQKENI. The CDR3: CASSLRDSYEQYF. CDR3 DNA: TGTGCCAGCTCACTCCGGGACAGCTACGAGCAGTACTTC. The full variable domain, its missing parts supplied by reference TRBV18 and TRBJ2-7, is NAGVMQNPRHLVRRRGQEARLRCSPMKGHSHVYWYRQLPEEGLKFMVYLQKENIIDESGMPKERFSAEFPKEGPSILRIQQVVRGDSAAYFCASSLRDSYEQYFGPGTRLTVT.

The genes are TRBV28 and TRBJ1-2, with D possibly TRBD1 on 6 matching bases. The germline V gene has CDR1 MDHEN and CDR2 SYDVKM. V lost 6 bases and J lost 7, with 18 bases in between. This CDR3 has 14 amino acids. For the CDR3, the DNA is TGTGCCAGCAGCCTAGAGGGGGGGACTTCTGGCTACACCTTC. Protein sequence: CASSLEGGTSGYTF.

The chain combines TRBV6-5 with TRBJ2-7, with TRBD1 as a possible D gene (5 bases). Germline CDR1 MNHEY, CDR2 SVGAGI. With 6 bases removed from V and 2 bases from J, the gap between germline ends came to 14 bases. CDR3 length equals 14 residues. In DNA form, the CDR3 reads TGTGCCAGCAGCCCCTGGGTAGGGGCCTACGAGCAGTACTTC. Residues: CASSPWVGAYEQYF.

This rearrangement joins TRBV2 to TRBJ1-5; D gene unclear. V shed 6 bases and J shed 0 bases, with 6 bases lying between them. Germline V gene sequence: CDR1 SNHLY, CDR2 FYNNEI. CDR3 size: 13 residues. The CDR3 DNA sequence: TGTGCCAGCAGGAGGGATAGCAATCAGCCCCAGCATTTT. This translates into CASRRDSNQPQHF. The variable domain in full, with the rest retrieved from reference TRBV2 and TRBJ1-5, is EPEVTQTPSHQVTQMGQEVILRCVPISNHLYFYWYRQILGQKVEFLVSFYNNEISEKSEIFDDQFSVERPDGSNFTLKIRSTKLEDSAMYFCASRRDSNQPQHFGDGTRLSIL.

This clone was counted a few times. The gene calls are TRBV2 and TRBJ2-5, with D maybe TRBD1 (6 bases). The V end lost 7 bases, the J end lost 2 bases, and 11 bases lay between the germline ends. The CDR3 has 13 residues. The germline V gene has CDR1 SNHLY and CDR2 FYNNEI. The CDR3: CASKTGQQETQYF. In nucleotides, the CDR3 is TGTGCCAGCAAGACAGGACAGCAAGAGACCCAGTACTTC.

CDR3 residues: CASSLVLAGEQYF. CDR3 in DNA: TGCGCCAGCAGCTTGGTGCTAGCCGGCGAGCAGTACTTC. The rearrangement uses TRBV5-1 and TRBJ2-5; TRBD2 is a possible D gene (5 bases). The J call may be in error: the DNA end matches TRBJ2-7 better. The length of the CDR3 is 13 residues. Per germline, CDR1 SGHRS and CDR2 YFSETQ.

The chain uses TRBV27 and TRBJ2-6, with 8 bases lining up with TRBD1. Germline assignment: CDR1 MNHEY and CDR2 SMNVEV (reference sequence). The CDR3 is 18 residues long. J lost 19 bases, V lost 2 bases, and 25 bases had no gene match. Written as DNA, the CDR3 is TGTGCCAGCAGTTTAATCGGACAGGGCTCCTCTGAGGCCAACGGCCTAACTTTC. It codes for CASSLIGQGSSEANGLTF.

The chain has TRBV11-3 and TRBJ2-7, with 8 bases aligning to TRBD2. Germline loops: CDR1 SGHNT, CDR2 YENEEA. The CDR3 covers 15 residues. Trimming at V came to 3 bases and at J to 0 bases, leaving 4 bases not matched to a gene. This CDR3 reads CASSLGRGDSYEQYF. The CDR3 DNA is TGTGCCAGCAGCTTGGGGCGGGGGGACTCCTACGAGCAGTACTTC.

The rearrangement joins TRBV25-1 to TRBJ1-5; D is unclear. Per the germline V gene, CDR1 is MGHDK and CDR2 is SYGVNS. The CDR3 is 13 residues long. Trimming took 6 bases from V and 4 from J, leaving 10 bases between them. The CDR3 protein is CASRPGNNQPQHF. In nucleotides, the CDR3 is TGTGCCAGCAGACCAGGCAATAATCAGCCCCAGCATTTT.

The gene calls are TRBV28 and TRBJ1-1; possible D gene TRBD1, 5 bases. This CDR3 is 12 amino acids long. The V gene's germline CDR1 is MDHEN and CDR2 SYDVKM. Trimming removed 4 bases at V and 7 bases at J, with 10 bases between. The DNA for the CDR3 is TGTGCCAGCAGTTCCCCAGACAGTGAAGCTTTCTTT. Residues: CASSSPDSEAFF.

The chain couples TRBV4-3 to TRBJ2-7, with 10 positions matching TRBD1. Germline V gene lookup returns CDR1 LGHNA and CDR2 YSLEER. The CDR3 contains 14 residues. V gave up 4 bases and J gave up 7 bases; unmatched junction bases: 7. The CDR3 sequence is CASSPGTGVGEQYF. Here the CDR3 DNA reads TGCGCCAGCAGCCCCGGGACAGGGGTTGGAGAGCAGTACTTC.

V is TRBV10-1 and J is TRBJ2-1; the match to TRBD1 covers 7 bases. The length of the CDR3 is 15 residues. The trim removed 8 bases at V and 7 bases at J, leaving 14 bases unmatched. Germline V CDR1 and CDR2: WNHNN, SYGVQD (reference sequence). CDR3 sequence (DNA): TGCGCCAGCCACAGGGGAGAGGGAACTTGGAATGAGCAGTTCTTC. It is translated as CASHRGEGTWNEQFF.

The chain's CDR3 is CASSITGVTDTQYF. The CDR3 nucleotides read TGTGCCAGCAGTATAACAGGGGTCACAGATACGCAGTATTTT. The rearrangement links TRBV7-9 to TRBJ2-3; TRBD1 matches at 7 bases. With 6 bases clipped from V and 2 bases from J, the junction kept 5 bases outside the gene matches. The V gene's germline CDR1 is SEHNR and CDR2 FQNEAQ (reference sequence). The length of the CDR3 is 14 residues.

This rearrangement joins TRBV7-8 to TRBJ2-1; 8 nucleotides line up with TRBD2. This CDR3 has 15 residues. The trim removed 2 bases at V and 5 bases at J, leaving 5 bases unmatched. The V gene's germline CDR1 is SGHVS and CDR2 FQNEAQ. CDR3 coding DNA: TGTGCCAGCAGCTTATTGGGCGGGAGGAACAATGAGCAGTTCTTC. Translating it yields CASSLLGGRNNEQFF.

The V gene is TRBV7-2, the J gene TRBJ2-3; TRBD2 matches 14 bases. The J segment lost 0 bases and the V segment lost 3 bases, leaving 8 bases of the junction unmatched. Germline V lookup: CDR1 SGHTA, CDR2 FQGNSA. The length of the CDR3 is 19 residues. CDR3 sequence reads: CASSLMGLAGATSTDTQYF. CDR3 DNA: TGTGCCAGCAGCTTGATGGGACTAGCGGGGGCTACTAGCACAGATACGCAGTATTTT.